The rows below give T cell receptor beta chains drawn from one sample of a study of CD8+ T cells in alopecia areata. The assay was immunoSEQ multiplex PCR, and TCRdb's table has in-frame clones only and misses some. The sample has 150,000 or so clones; over 80% are singletons. The sample here was CD8+ T cells sorted from blood, taken at week 0. All receptors derive from a human donor with alopecia areata. CDR3s include the opening cysteine and the closing phenylalanine or tryptophan.

v_call cdr3_aa
TRBV10-3 CAISELADSYEQYF
TRBV30 CAWSVGGYNQPQHF
TRBV5-1 CASSFTSGRLDTQYF
TRBV6-5 CATRPRTGANYGYTF
TRBV27 CASSWGQGPYEQYF
TRBV6-5 CASSFYPGQGYEQYF
TRBV27 CASSPAGTSTDTQYF
TRBV4-1 CASSQAPGSNTEAFF
TRBV5-6 CASSSGTGSNEQFF
TRBV29-1 CSLSLAGDHYNEQFF
TRBV4-1 CASSPGGQGSTDTQYF
TRBV27 CASSLGQVDEQYF
TRBV4-1 CASSQEGGGVDEQYF
TRBV4-1 CASSQDRNEQFF
TRBV30 CAYYSGTASYNEQFF
TRBV7-2 CASSFHGEGNEQFF
TRBV29-1 CSVEDERGGYNEQFF
TRBV6-5 CASTKDRATQYF
TRBV7-2 CASSFFGVLASSPYEQYF
TRBV2 CASSLTSGYNEQFF
TRBV6-5 CASSYRDGDYGYTF
TRBV11-2 CASSLGEDNEQFF
TRBV7-8 CASSLAFQGQNYEQYF
TRBV29-1 CSVGDFQYGYTF
TRBV5-4 CAGRRDTGELFF
TRBV7-3 CASTTTGPGELFF
TRBV6-1 CASSEGLAYEQYF
TRBV13 CASSLQYYEQYF
TRBV19 CASSGGLEQYF
TRBV27 CASSSGGANYGYTF
TRBV5-1 CASSFTGGAINEQFF
TRBV5-1 CASSHHDGQTQYF
TRBV6-5 CASSYDGYSNQPQHF
TRBV6-6 CASSYTGFKADTQYF
TRBV5-1 CASSASSYEQYF
TRBV9 CASSVYLAGGTNTGELFF
TRBV29-1 CSPSGDRGPHEQYF
TRBV11-3 CASSPMGTGYNEQFF
TRBV9 CASSDGDRGPYEQYF
TRBV9 CASSGSGGGQFF
TRBV4-1 CASSQGPRRQEQFF
TRBV6-5 CASSLSVGGTEAFF
TRBV27 CASRIGYEQYF
TRBV7-9 CASSSRGTSGVAGETQYF
TRBV7-8 CASSPTGTYHEQYF
TRBV19 CASGESSYNEQFF
TRBV2 CASSEAVLDTQYF
TRBV27 CASSLTGGELFF
TRBV29-1 CSALVREGQFF
TRBV29-1 CSVAGGGSYNEQFF
TRBV5-4 CASISGTGSPDTQYF
TRBV10-1 CASSRSNTGELFF
TRBV25-1 CASSETLPIYGYTF
TRBV7-9 CASSSLPGPGELFF